The 15 T cell receptor beta chains given below trace back to one sample, sequenced in a study of monozygotic twins with inflammatory bowel disease. TCRdb reanalyzed the 5' RACE reads, giving one entry per CDR3 protein sequence and no DNA. This sample's table reports approximately 400,000 distinct CDR3 sequences. Specimen: blood. The receptor set was obtained from a human donor with ulcerative colitis or Crohn's disease, or a healthy co-twin of an affected twin (not recorded which).

The V call is TRBV4-1, the J call TRBJ2-2; TCRdb picks TRBD1, but there is no DNA to check that call. Germline values: CDR1 MGHRA, CDR2 YSYEKL. This CDR3 contains 15 residues. The CDR3 sequence is CASSQPGANTGELFF.

The V and J genes are TRBV7-2 and TRBJ1-2; without DNA, the TCRdb call of TRBD1 cannot be checked. In germline, CDR1 is SGHTA, CDR2 FQGNSA. This CDR3 comprises 17 residues. The CDR3 loop is CASSHWVGMGQRPGYTF.

The chain joins TRBV25-1 to TRBJ2-7. The CDR3 totals 15 residues. Germline CDR1 and CDR2: MGHDK and SYGVNS. Here the CDR3 reads CASSRATGGTYEQYF.

The chain links TRBV6-5 to TRBJ2-7; TCRdb picks TRBD1, but there is no DNA to check that call. This CDR3 has 16 residues. Germline assignment: CDR1 MNHEY and CDR2 SVGAGI. The CDR3 loop is CASSYYRDSASYEQYF.

The V gene is TRBV5-1, the J gene TRBJ2-7; TCRdb's D call, TRBD1, is unchecked because there is no DNA. The CDR3 is 15 residues long. The germline V gene has CDR1 SGHRS and CDR2 YFSETQ. The CDR3 region is CASSSGQTATYEQYF. The full variable domain, rest sourced from reference TRBV5-1 and TRBJ2-7, is KAGVTQTPRYLIKTRGQQVTLSCSPISGHRSVSWYQQTPGQGLQFLFEYFSETQRNKGNFPGRFSGRQFSNSRSEMNVSTLELGDSALYLCASSSGQTATYEQYFGPGTRLTVT.

J is TRBJ2-3 and V is TRBV5-1. Germline V CDR1 and CDR2: SGHRS, YFSETQ. CDR3 length: 14 amino acids. CDR3 sequence reads: CASSRDSGADTQYF. Looking up the rest from reference TRBV5-1 and TRBJ2-3 gives the full variable domain: KAGVTQTPRYLIKTRGQQVTLSCSPISGHRSVSWYQQTPGQGLQFLFEYFSETQRNKGNFPGRFSGRQFSNSRSEMNVSTLELGDSALYLCASSRDSGADTQYFGPGTRLTVL.

The chain uses TRBV5-1 and TRBJ2-7; TCRdb reports TRBD1, a call that lacks DNA to check it against. The CDR3 spans 15 residues. Germline V CDR1 and CDR2: SGHRS, YFSETQ. The CDR3 region is CASSWSGTGGLEQYF.

This chain uses TRBV7-2 with TRBJ2-1; checking the TCRdb D call of TRBD2 is not possible without DNA. This CDR3 is 15 amino acids long. Germline CDR1 SGHTA, CDR2 FQGNSA. The CDR3 sequence: CASSLSGTSGGEQFF.

The chain combines TRBV6-2 or TRBV6-3 with TRBJ1-5; TCRdb's D call, TRBD1, is unchecked because there is no DNA. Looked up from germline, CDR1 is MNHEY and CDR2 is SVGEGT. This CDR3 has 15 residues. The CDR3 is CASSYQGLGNQPQHF.

The CDR3 loop reads CASSLGQSITDTQYF. J is TRBJ2-3 and V is TRBV5-4; without DNA, the TCRdb call of TRBD1 cannot be checked. The CDR3 spans 15 residues. The germline V gene has CDR1 SGHNT and CDR2 YYREEE (reference sequence).

J is TRBJ2-2 and V is TRBV7-8; TCRdb's D gene call, TRBD2, goes unchecked for lack of DNA. The CDR3 has 17 residues. In germline, CDR1 is SGHVS, CDR2 FQNEAQ. The chain's CDR3 is CASSLPRGRAGTGELFF.

This chain joins TRBV20-1 and TRBJ2-4; with no DNA, the TCRdb D assignment of TRBD1 cannot be verified. The CDR3 covers 14 residues. Germline V gene data show CDR1 as DFQATT and CDR2 as SNEGSKA (reference sequence). CDR3 region: CSAPSGGEGNIQYF.

The rearrangement joins TRBV2 to TRBJ2-7. The CDR3 is 13 amino acids. Per germline, CDR1 SNHLY and CDR2 FYNNEI. The CDR3 sequence is CASSEGPSYEQYF.

The genes are TRBV6-2 or TRBV6-3 and TRBJ1-2; TCRdb's D call of TRBD1 is untestable without DNA. The CDR3 extends over 17 amino acids. Germline V gene sequence: CDR1 MNHEY, CDR2 SVGEGT. CDR3 in amino acids: CASSPQDRGSTNYGYTF.

V usage is TRBV18 and J usage is TRBJ1-5; the TCRdb call, TRBD1, lacks DNA for checking. This CDR3 is 15 amino acids long. Germline V gene lookup returns CDR1 KGHSH and CDR2 LQKENI. The CDR3 here is CASSPGRGGNQPQHF.